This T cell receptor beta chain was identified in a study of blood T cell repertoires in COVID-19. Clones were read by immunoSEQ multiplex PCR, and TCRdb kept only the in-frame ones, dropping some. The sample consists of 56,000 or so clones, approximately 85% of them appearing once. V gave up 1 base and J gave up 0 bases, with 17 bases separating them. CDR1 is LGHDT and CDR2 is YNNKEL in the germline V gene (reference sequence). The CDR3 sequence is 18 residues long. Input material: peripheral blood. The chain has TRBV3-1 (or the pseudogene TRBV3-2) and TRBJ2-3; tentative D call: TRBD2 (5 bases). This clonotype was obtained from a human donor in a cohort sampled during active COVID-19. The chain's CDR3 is CASSQGQRSGSSTDTQYF. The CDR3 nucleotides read TGTGCCAGCAGCCAAGGGCAGCGCAGCGGTAGTAGCACAGATACGCAGTATTTT.